Reported below is one TCR beta chain. Its antigen is unknown. Generated by immunoSEQ multiplex PCR, the TCRdb table keeps only in-frame clones and is missing some. Of about 110,000 clones in the sample, about 90% were seen once. The sample comes from a study of T cell responses to AZD1222 COVID-19 vaccine. With 1 base removed from V and 4 bases from J, the gap between germline ends came to 14 bases. The CDR3 loop spans 16 amino acids. Germline-derived CDR1 and CDR2 are SEHNR and FQNEAQ (reference sequence). Second-dose groups at about 4 or about 12 weeks were pooled. Findings and caveats of the study: The study found vaccine-associated CD4 TCRs spanning spike, dominant at 160-218 and 743-854. Only six people who got AZD1222 tested seropositive at baseline.

The chain has TRBV7-9 and TRBJ2-1; the D gene is possibly TRBD1 (6 bases). The source material was peripheral blood, sampled 28 days after the second AZD1222 dose. The origin of this receptor is an adult who received the AZD1222 COVID-19 vaccine. The CDR3 DNA reads TGTGCCAGCAGCTTAGTTCAGGGGCTAGGTTACAATGAGCAGTTCTTC. Residues: CASSLVQGLGYNEQFF.